Listed here are 21 T cell receptor beta chains from one sample, sequenced in a study of identifying expanded T cells in peripheral blood. The protocol was immunoSEQ multiplex PCR, while the TCRdb copy is restricted to in-frame clones and leaves out a portion. The data show about 81,000 clones, 84% seen once. The specimen sequenced was blood. These receptors came from a person aged 18-70 years in good health.

The CDR3 loop reads CASRTSGTDTQYF. In DNA form, the CDR3 reads TGTGCCAGTAGAACTAGCGGCACAGATACGCAGTATTTT. The rearrangement joins TRBV19 to TRBJ2-3; TRBD2 aligns across 7 bases. CDR1 is LNHDA and CDR2 is SQIVND in the germline V gene (reference sequence). V shed 6 bases, J shed 1 base, and the junction held 1 base outside the gene matches. This CDR3 is 13 amino acids long.

V is TRBV18 and J is TRBJ2-3; D remains unclear. With 3 bases removed from V and 5 bases from J, the gap between germline ends came to 6 bases. The germline V gene has CDR1 KGHSH and CDR2 LQKENI. The CDR3 covers 12 residues. DNA for the CDR3: TGTGCCAGCTCACCCACAAGAGATACGCAGTATTTT. Amino acid sequence: CASSPTRDTQYF.

The chain combines TRBV7-2 with TRBJ1-5; tentatively, D is TRBD1 (5 bases). Germline V gene sequence: CDR1 SGHTA, CDR2 FQGNSA. CDR3 length: 18 amino acids. Trimming left V 1 base short and J 2 bases short, with 18 bases between. The CDR3 region is CASSLVGSYLGGNQPQHF. The DNA of the CDR3 is TGTGCCAGCAGCTTAGTGGGGTCTTACCTAGGGGGCAATCAGCCCCAGCATTTT. Looking up the rest from reference TRBV7-2 and TRBJ1-5 gives the full variable domain: GAGVSQSPSNKVTEKGKDVELRCDPISGHTALYWYRQSLGQGLEFLIYFQGNSAPDKSGLPSDRFSAERTGGSVSTLTIQRTQQEDSAVYLCASSLVGSYLGGNQPQHFGDGTRLSIL.

The chain combines TRBV15 with TRBJ2-7; D possibly matches TRBD1 or TRBD2 (5 bases each). CDR1 and CDR2 from the germline V gene are LNHNV and YYDKDF (reference sequence). V shed 0 bases and J shed 0 bases, with 15 bases lying between them. The CDR3 covers 17 residues. The CDR3 loop is CATSRDPRDPLSYEQYF. Written as DNA, the CDR3 is TGTGCCACCAGCAGAGATCCTAGGGACCCTCTCTCCTACGAGCAGTACTTC.

This rearrangement joins TRBV28 to TRBJ1-2, with D perhaps TRBD1 (5 bases). The CDR3 spans 14 residues. Trimming took 1 base from V and 7 from J, leaving 13 bases between them. The germline gives CDR1 MDHEN, CDR2 SYDVKM. CDR3 residues: CASSLSAVRGGYTF. The CDR3 DNA sequence: TGTGCCAGCAGTTTATCGGCAGTGAGGGGTGGCTACACCTTC.

This clone was seen more than once but under ten times. This chain joins TRBV28 and TRBJ2-7; TRBD1 might be the D (5 bases). The germline V gene encodes CDR1 MDHEN and CDR2 SYDVKM. The V gene lost 1 base and the J gene lost 2 bases, with 12 bases spanning the gap. This CDR3 contains 15 residues. The CDR3 loop reads CASSLFIQGTYEQYF. CDR3 bases: TGTGCCAGCAGTTTATTTATCCAGGGAACCTACGAGCAGTACTTC. Filled out from reference TRBV28 and TRBJ2-7, the complete variable domain reads DVKVTQSSRYLVKRTGEKVFLECVQDMDHENMFWYRQDPGLGLRLIYFSYDVKMKEKGDIPEGYSVSREKKERFSLILESASTNQTSMYLCASSLFIQGTYEQYFGPGTRLTVT.

This clone was found once. The V and J genes are TRBV19 and TRBJ2-5, with D possibly TRBD1 on 5 matching bases. The V gene lost 3 bases and the J gene lost 3 bases, with 5 bases spanning the gap. The CDR3 sequence is 12 residues long. Germline loops: CDR1 LNHDA, CDR2 SQIVND (reference sequence). In DNA form, the CDR3 reads TGTGCCAGTAGTATGACAGAAGAGACCCAGTACTTC. This encodes CASSMTEETQYF.

The chain couples TRBV27 to TRBJ1-4; D gene uncertain. The germline V gene encodes CDR1 MNHEY and CDR2 SMNVEV (reference sequence). The CDR3 is 18 residues long. V dropped 5 bases and J dropped 6 bases, with 25 bases sitting between them. CDR3 DNA: TGTGCCAGCAGTCCCCTCCCCCTGTATTGGCAAGCGGATGAAAAACTGTTTTTT. Translated, it gives CASSPLPLYWQADEKLFF.

This clone was picked up a small number of times. The rearrangement joins TRBV10-3 to TRBJ1-5; D is undetermined. V was shortened by 3 bases and J by 1 base, with 1 base between the two germline ends. This CDR3 contains 12 residues. Germline CDR1 reads ENHRY; CDR2 reads SYGVKD. DNA of the CDR3: TGTGCCATCAGTGAAAGCAATCAGCCCCAGCATTTT. Residues: CAISESNQPQHF.

The chain joins TRBV6-5 to TRBJ1-2; no reliable D call. CDR1 MNHEY and CDR2 SVGAGI come from the germline V gene. The V end lost 4 bases, the J end lost 4 bases, and 16 bases lay between the germline ends. CDR3 length: 15 amino acids. The CDR3 sequence: CASSSPGIHPYGYTF. The CDR3 DNA reads as TGTGCCAGCAGTTCCCCGGGGATCCACCCCTATGGCTACACCTTC.

The chain links TRBV10-3 to TRBJ2-2; unclear D gene. The V gene lost 0 bases and the J gene lost 4 bases, with 3 bases spanning the gap. Germline V CDR1 and CDR2: ENHRY, SYGVKD. The CDR3 contains 13 residues. The CDR3 sequence: CAISESGTGELFF. The DNA of the CDR3 is TGTGCCATCAGTGAGTCGGGCACCGGGGAGCTGTTTTTT.

Note on this clone: Other DNA sequences in the same sample also yield this CDR3. The genes are TRBV7-9 and TRBJ2-7; 11 nucleotides match TRBD1. The germline V gene encodes CDR1 SEHNR and CDR2 FQNEAQ (reference sequence). The CDR3 is 14 residues long. V lost 5 bases, J lost 4 bases, and 4 bases stayed unmatched. The CDR3 spells CASSPGTGGYEQYF. CDR3 nucleotide sequence: TGTGCCAGCAGCCCAGGGACAGGGGGATACGAGCAGTACTTC.

The chain couples TRBV6-1 to TRBJ2-2; D is undetermined. Per germline, CDR1 MNHNS and CDR2 SASEGT. V lost 6 bases, J lost 1 base, and 6 bases lay in between. This CDR3 contains 13 residues. CDR3 sequence reads: CASRSRNTGELFF. The CDR3 DNA reads as TGTGCCAGCAGGTCGAGGAACACCGGGGAGCTGTTTTTT.

A single count supports this clone. J is TRBJ2-7 and V is TRBV7-9, with 10 bases that match TRBD1. CDR1 and CDR2 (germline): SEHNR, FQNEAQ (reference sequence). V dropped 2 bases and J dropped 11; count of bases not matched to a gene: 3. The CDR3 has 12 residues. CDR3 residues: CASSLRGTGEYF. As DNA, the CDR3 is TGTGCCAGCAGCTTACGGGGGACAGGGGAGTACTTC.

This chain connects TRBV9 to TRBJ1-2; possible D gene TRBD1, 5 bases. The germline V gene has CDR1 SGDLS and CDR2 YYNGEE. V was clipped by 4 bases and J by 5 bases, with 15 bases between them. The CDR3 length is 14 residues. The CDR3 protein is CASSPEDGTYGYTF. The CDR3 DNA reads TGTGCCAGCAGCCCCGAGGACGGGACTTATGGCTACACCTTC.

V gene TRBV19 combines with J gene TRBJ2-2; TRBD2 matches 10 bases. This CDR3 is built from 20 residues. The germline V gene has CDR1 LNHDA and CDR2 SQIVND (reference sequence). J lost 5 bases, V lost 5 bases, and 20 bases had no gene match. CDR3 in DNA: TGTGCCAGTAGTTTCCCACCCGCGGGAGCGGGAGGGTCCAGAACCGGGGAGCTGTTTTTT. This gives the protein CASSFPPAGAGGSRTGELFF.

The chain has TRBV5-1 and TRBJ1-4, with 7 bases lining up with TRBD1. The CDR3 contains 19 residues. Germline-derived CDR1 and CDR2 are SGHRS and YFSETQ. After removal of 0 bases from V and 0 bases from J, the junction contained 11 bases not matched to a gene. The CDR3 DNA follows: TGCGCCAGCAGCTTGGCCGGGCTCGGACAGGCAGCAACTAATGAAAAACTGTTTTTT. Its protein product is CASSLAGLGQAATNEKLFF.

V is TRBV29-1 and J is TRBJ2-3, with D unresolved. V dropped 4 bases and J dropped 0 bases, with 11 bases sitting between them. CDR3 length: 14 amino acids. The germline CDR1 and CDR2 sequences are SQVTM and ANQGSEA. CDR3: CSVAPGPSTDTQYF. Here the CDR3 DNA reads TGCAGCGTTGCCCCGGGTCCTAGCACAGATACGCAGTATTTT.

This clone was counted a single time. The rearrangement links TRBV2 to TRBJ2-1, with 9 positions matching TRBD1. The CDR3 length is 13 residues. Germline-derived CDR1 and CDR2 are SNHLY and FYNNEI. The junction had 6 bases not matched to a gene; V was cut back by 6 bases and J by 9 bases. CDR3: CASSQDRGGEQFF. The CDR3 DNA sequence: TGTGCCAGCAGCCAGGACAGGGGTGGTGAGCAGTTCTTC.

This clone is labeled medium-sized. The chain recombines TRBV4-1 with TRBJ1-3; 7 positions agree with TRBD1. The germline gives CDR1 MGHRA, CDR2 YSYEKL. The CDR3 runs 18 residues. V dropped 3 bases and J dropped 0; count of bases not matched to a gene: 11. The CDR3 coding sequence is TGCGCCAGCAGCCAGGGTCCGGGACAGCTACTCTCTGGAAACACCATATATTTT. Its protein product is CASSQGPGQLLSGNTIYF.

This clone was detected only a few times. The junction and the germline gene differ at one end; a read error may be behind it. This rearrangement joins TRBV7-7 to TRBJ2-3; 9 bases match TRBD1. This CDR3 spans 15 amino acids. In germline, CDR1 is SSHAT, CDR2 FNYEAQ (reference sequence). The CDR3 is CASSRGTGSTDTQYF. The CDR3 DNA is TGTGCTAGCAGCCGAGGGACAGGGAGCACAGATACGCAGTATTTT.